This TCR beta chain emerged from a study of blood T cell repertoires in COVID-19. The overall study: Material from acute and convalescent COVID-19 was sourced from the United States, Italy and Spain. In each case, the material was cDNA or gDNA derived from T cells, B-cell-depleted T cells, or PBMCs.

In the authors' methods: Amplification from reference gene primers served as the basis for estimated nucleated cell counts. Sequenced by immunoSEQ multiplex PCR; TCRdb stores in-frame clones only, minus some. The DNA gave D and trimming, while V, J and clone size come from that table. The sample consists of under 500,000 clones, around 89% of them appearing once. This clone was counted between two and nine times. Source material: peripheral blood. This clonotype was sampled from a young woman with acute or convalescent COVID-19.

The CDR3 DNA reads as TGTGCCAGCAGGCAAGGGGGACTAGCGGGGGGCCATACGAATGAGCAGTTCTTC. Its translation: CASRQGGLAGGHTNEQFF. The chain uses TRBV2 and TRBJ2-1, with 15 nucleotides matching TRBD2. The V segment lost 6 bases and the J segment 7 bases; nucleotides outside the gene matches: 13. The germline V gene encodes CDR1 SNHLY and CDR2 FYNNEI. The CDR3 runs 18 residues.